This T cell receptor beta chain was sequenced for a study of identifying expanded T cells in peripheral blood. General study results and limits: Roughly 1.1 clones differed between technical replicates, versus approximately 17 and 20 over time. Across healthy donors, higher total template counts meant significantly greater roughly 2-week count variance.

During the collection period, no donor immune events like infections were recorded. Some clones are missing from TCRdb's copy, which holds only in-frame ones; the method was immunoSEQ multiplex PCR. The data show about 85,000 clones, about 88% seen once. On this clone: The antigen remains undetermined.

The sequenced sample was blood. The clonotype comes from a person aged 18 to 75 in good health.

For the CDR3, the DNA is TGTGCCTGGTATCCCTCCCGGGGTGAGCAGTTCTTC. Translation: CAWYPSRGEQFF. The V and J genes are TRBV30 and TRBJ2-1; the D gene is possibly TRBD2 (5 bases). CDR1 GTSNPN and CDR2 SVGIG come from the germline V gene (reference sequence). There are 12 residues in the CDR3. The V and J ends lost 5 bases and 9 bases respectively, with 14 bases between them. Together with reference TRBV30 and TRBJ2-1, the CDR3 gives the full variable domain: SQTIHQWPATLVQPVGSPLSLECTVEGTSNPNLYWYRQAAGRGLQLLFYSVGIGQISSEVPQNLSASRPQDRQFILSSKKLLLSDSGFYLCAWYPSRGEQFFGPGTRLTVL.